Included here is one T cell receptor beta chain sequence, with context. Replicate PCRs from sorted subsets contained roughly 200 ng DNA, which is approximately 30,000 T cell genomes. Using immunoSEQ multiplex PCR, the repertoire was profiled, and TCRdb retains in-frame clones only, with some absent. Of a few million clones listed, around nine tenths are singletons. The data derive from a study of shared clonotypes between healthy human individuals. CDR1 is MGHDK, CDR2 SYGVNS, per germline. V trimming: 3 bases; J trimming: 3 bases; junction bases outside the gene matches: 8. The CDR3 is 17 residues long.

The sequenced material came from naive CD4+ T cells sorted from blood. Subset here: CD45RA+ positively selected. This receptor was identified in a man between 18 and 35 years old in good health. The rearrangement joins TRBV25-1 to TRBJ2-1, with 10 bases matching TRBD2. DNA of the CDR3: TGTGCCAGCAGTGACGGGTTACTAGCGGGGAACTACAATGAGCAGTTCTTC. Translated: CASSDGLLAGNYNEQFF.